These 15 T cell receptor beta chains were sequenced from one sample in a study of cytomegalovirus exposure and HLA in healthy donors. The PCR had 60 Vbeta and 13 Jbeta primers. Profiling relied on immunoSEQ multiplex PCR, and the TCRdb table lists in-frame clones only, not all of them. The data hold around 130,000 clones, with roughly 84% observed a single time. The sequencing input was PBMCs. Receptors originate from a young woman in good health and CMV-seropositive.

This clone has only one observation. The chain uses TRBV9 and TRBJ2-5, with D possibly TRBD1 on 5 matching bases. Deletions cut 3 bases from V and 1 base from J, with 13 bases between. CDR3 size: 15 residues. Germline V gene data show CDR1 as SGDLS and CDR2 as YYNGEE. Here the CDR3 DNA reads TGTGCCAGCAGCGCGGCAGGGTCCCCCCAAGAGACCCAGTACTTC. This translates into CASSAAGSPQETQYF.

The rearrangement joins TRBV7-8 to TRBJ2-3; D not certain. This CDR3 comprises 15 residues. Germline CDR1 and CDR2: SGHVS and FQNEAQ. The V end lost 1 base, the J end lost 1 base, and 9 bases lay between the germline ends. DNA for the CDR3: TGTGCCAGCAGCTTAGTGACAACAGGCACAGATACGCAGTATTTT. Protein product: CASSLVTTGTDTQYF.

This chain connects TRBV4-2 to TRBJ1-2, with 8 bases aligning to TRBD1. The CDR3 is 15 residues long. Germline lookup yields CDR1 LGHNA and CDR2 YNFKEQ. V dropped 0 bases and J dropped 8; count of bases not matched to a gene: 8. The CDR3 nucleotides are TGTGCCAGCAGCCAAGAGACAGGGGTAGTGGGCGGCTACACCTTC. This codes for CASSQETGVVGGYTF.

A note on this clone: The junction does not match germline at one end; this may be a read error. The chain couples TRBV7-9 to TRBJ1-1, with D unresolved. There are 13 residues in the CDR3. Germline lookup yields CDR1 SEHNR and CDR2 FQNEAQ (reference sequence). The CDR3 here is CSSSVGGPTEAFF. CDR3 sequence (DNA): TGTTCCAGCAGCGTAGGAGGGCCCACTGAAGCTTTCTTT.

The chain uses TRBV5-4 and TRBJ2-1; no clear D gene. V dropped 2 bases and J dropped 8 bases, with 11 bases sitting between them. The germline V gene encodes CDR1 SGHNT and CDR2 YYREEE (reference sequence). The CDR3 length is 13 residues. The CDR3 loop reads CASSLSRNDEQFF. In DNA form, the CDR3 reads TGTGCCAGCAGCTTAAGCCGTAACGATGAGCAGTTCTTC. The full variable domain, with the rest looked up from reference TRBV5-4 and TRBJ2-1, is ETGVTQSPTHLIKTRGQQVTLRCSSQSGHNTVSWYQQALGQGPQFIFQYYREEENGRGNFPPRFSGLQFPNYSSELNVNALELDDSALYLCASSLSRNDEQFFGPGTRLTVL.

This sequence joins TRBV25-1 and TRBJ2-1; 8 bases align to TRBD1. The CDR3 covers 15 residues. The J segment lost 4 bases and the V segment lost 1 base, leaving 3 bases of the junction unmatched. The germline CDR1 and CDR2 sequences are MGHDK and SYGVNS. The CDR3, as DNA: TGTGCCAGCAGTGAATCAGGGGGCCTGTACAATGAGCAGTTCTTC. It yields the protein CASSESGGLYNEQFF.

The rearrangement uses TRBV23-1 and TRBJ1-6, with no clear D. TRBV23-1 qualifies as an ORF whose function is uncertain. The CDR3 runs to 13 residues. The germline V and J ends were trimmed by 1 base and 13 bases, with 11 bases remaining between them. The chain's CDR3 is CASSQWLAFPLHF. As DNA, the CDR3 is TGCGCCAGCAGTCAATGGCTAGCCTTCCCCCTCCACTTT.

The genes are TRBV7-9 and TRBJ2-1, with 12 bases matching TRBD2. This CDR3 is 15 amino acids long. CDR1 is SEHNR and CDR2 is FQNEAQ in the germline V gene (reference sequence). V lost 5 bases to trimming and J lost 8 bases; unmatched junction nucleotides: 7. The CDR3 DNA reads as TGTGCCAGCAGCCAAACTAGCGGGGGGACTGATGAGCAGTTCTTC. Translation: CASSQTSGGTDEQFF.

This clone appeared once. The chain combines TRBV19 with TRBJ1-4; D possibly corresponds to TRBD1 (6 bases). The CDR3 length is 13 residues. The V and J ends lost 7 bases and 7 bases respectively, with 13 bases between them. The germline gives CDR1 LNHDA, CDR2 SQIVND (reference sequence). This CDR3 is CASTGRGPEKLFF. The DNA of the CDR3 is TGTGCCAGTACAGGCAGGGGCCCTGAAAAACTGTTTTTT.

The chain joins TRBV7-9 to TRBJ1-1; perhaps TRBD1 as D (6 bases). The V gene's germline CDR1 is SEHNR and CDR2 FQNEAQ (reference sequence). This CDR3 spans 15 amino acids. Trimming pared 5 bases from V and 3 bases from J, leaving 16 bases between. The CDR3 region has the DNA TGTGCCAGCAGCATCTTCCCGGGACAAGACACTGAAGCTTTCTTT. Protein product: CASSIFPGQDTEAFF.

CDR3 protein: CASSLDSEAFF. CDR3 coding DNA: TGTGCCAGCAGCCTTGACTCTGAAGCTTTCTTT. The J gene is TRBJ1-1, the V gene TRBV7-9; no clear D gene. The ends were cut back, 5 bases at V and 6 bases at J, with 7 bases in the middle. This CDR3 contains 11 residues. Germline assignment: CDR1 SEHNR and CDR2 FQNEAQ (reference sequence).

The gene calls are TRBV7-9 and TRBJ1-2; possibly TRBD1 for D (6 bases). V was trimmed by 1 base and J by 4 bases, leaving 13 bases between them. This CDR3 spans 15 amino acids. Germline CDR1 SEHNR, CDR2 FQNEAQ (reference sequence). The CDR3 bases are TGTGCCAGCAGCTTAGGGGCTCAGGGGAGCTATGGCTACACCTTC. It specifies CASSLGAQGSYGYTF.

V usage is TRBV19 and J usage is TRBJ1-6, with D possibly matching TRBD1 (5 bases). Per the germline V gene, CDR1 is LNHDA and CDR2 is SQIVND (reference sequence). V was trimmed by 2 bases and J by 2 bases, leaving 13 bases between them. CDR3 size: 17 residues. CDR3 protein: CASSIRQPLPYNSPLHF. In nucleotides, the CDR3 is TGTGCCAGTAGTATACGACAGCCTCTCCCCTATAATTCACCCCTCCACTTT.

V and J are TRBV28 and TRBJ2-7; 8 nucleotides line up with TRBD1. The CDR3 loop spans 15 amino acids. Germline CDR1 and CDR2: MDHEN and SYDVKM. V dropped 5 bases and J dropped 8; count of bases not matched to a gene: 14. The CDR3 is CASSPPTGGSMKQYF. Here the CDR3 DNA reads TGTGCCAGCAGTCCCCCTACAGGGGGTAGTATGAAGCAGTACTTC.

This clone was counted a single time. V and J are TRBV7-6 and TRBJ2-5, with 7 nucleotides matching TRBD1. Looked up from germline, CDR1 is SGHVS and CDR2 is FNYEAQ. The CDR3 covers 15 residues. Trimming cost V 0 bases and J 1 base; bases outside gene matches: 2. CDR3 nucleotide sequence: TGTGCCAGCAGCTTAGCGGACAGGACCCAAGAGACCCAGTACTTC. It translates to CASSLADRTQETQYF.